This TCR beta chain was observed in a study of cytomegalovirus exposure and HLA in healthy donors. On the study more broadly: The study placed approximately 78% of its 398 genotyped donors in the Caucasian-associated ancestry cluster.

Findings of the study overall: Previously analyzed data showed that most TCR beta V segments were productive at a frequency of about 87% or about 30%.

Remarks on this clone: Antigen unknown.

Vbeta (60) and Jbeta (13) primers were used in the PCR. Sequenced by immunoSEQ multiplex PCR; TCRdb stores in-frame clones only, minus some. Recorded for this sample: some 23,000 clones. What was sequenced was PBMCs. The receptor was isolated from a male donor in good health and CMV-seropositive.

CDR3 sequence: CASSPRTGGLYGYTF. The CDR3 bases are TGTGCCAGCAGTCCACGGACAGGGGGCTTATATGGCTACACCTTC. This chain connects TRBV27 to TRBJ1-2, with 11 positions matching TRBD1. The V gene's germline CDR1 is MNHEY and CDR2 SMNVEV (reference sequence). The length of the CDR3 is 15 residues. J was trimmed by 5 bases and V by 5 bases; bases with no gene match: 7.